The rows below give T cell receptor beta chains drawn from one sample of a study of blood T cell repertoires in COVID-19. Using immunoSEQ multiplex PCR, the repertoire was profiled, and TCRdb retains in-frame clones only, with some absent. Seen here are about 320,000 clones, 88% observed once, and the top ten hold approximately 1.8%. The sample taken for sequencing was peripheral blood. Receptors originate from a woman in her twenties or thirties with COVID-19, enrolled during active disease. The CDR3 runs from the conserved cysteine through the conserved F or W. Fields, in order: D gene, clone size, J gene, V gene, CDR3 DNA, CDR3 protein. A D gene is named only where the DNA matches it firmly. Some rows mark clone size as missing; the rest say once, few, many or name a class of expanded clone.

>TRBD1|once|TRBJ1-3|TRBV30
TGTGCCTGGAGGCCCGGGACAGGGGCCACCTCTGGAAACACCATATATTTT
CAWRPGTGATSGNTIYF
>.|.|TRBJ1-3|TRBV5-5
TGTGCCAGCAGCTTGTACGGGGTAGGAAACACCATATATTTT
CASSLYGVGNTIYF
>.|.|TRBJ2-7|TRBV7-9
TGTGCCAGCAGCCTATCCGGGCGGGGTTCCTACGAGCAGTACTTC
CASSLSGRGSYEQYF
>TRBD1|.|TRBJ1-6|TRBV9
TGTGCCAGCAGCCCTACGGGACAGGGGAATTCACCCCTCCACTTT
CASSPTGQGNSPLHF
>TRBD1|.|TRBJ2-7|TRBV2
TGTGCCAGCAGTGCCTCCGGGACAGGTATCTTCTCCTACGAGCAGTACTTC
CASSASGTGIFSYEQYF
>TRBD1|once|TRBJ1-1|TRBV5-4
TGTGCCGTACGACAGGGGAGGACTGAAGCTTTCTTT
CAVRQGRTEAFF
>.|.|TRBJ1-3|TRBV11-3
TGTGCCAGCAGCTTAGATAACAGGCGATACTCTGGAAACACCATATATTTT
CASSLDNRRYSGNTIYF
>TRBD1|.|TRBJ1-2|TRBV18
TGTGCCAGCTCACCACTACAGGGGACTAACTATGGCTACACCTTC
CASSPLQGTNYGYTF
>.|.|TRBJ1-1|TRBV7-9
TGTGCCAGCAGCCGGCGCGGTTACGAAGCTTTCTTT
CASSRRGYEAFF
>.|.|TRBJ1-2|TRBV12-3/TRBV12-4
TGTGCCAGCAGCCCCCGAGTCCCCTATGGCTACACCTTC
CASSPRVPYGYTF
>TRBD2|.|TRBJ2-3|TRBV5-5
TGTGCCAGCAGCCCGACCGGCGGGGGTAGTTCAGATACGCAGTATTTT
CASSPTGGGSSDTQYF
>TRBD1|once|TRBJ2-2|TRBV5-1
TGCGCCAGCAACCTCGGGACAGTTAACACCGGGGAGCTGTTTTTT
CASNLGTVNTGELFF
>.|.|TRBJ1-1|TRBV7-9
TGTGCCAGCAGCTTAAATTGGCGGACAAACACTGAAGCTTTCTTT
CASSLNWRTNTEAFF
>TRBD2|.|TRBJ2-5|TRBV10-2
TGCGCCAGCAGACCTAGCGGGGGGGCTGGGGAGACCCAGTACTTC
CASRPSGGAGETQYF
>TRBD1|once|TRBJ1-2|TRBV27
TGTGCCAGCAGTTCAAGAGACAGGGGTGGAGGCTACACCTTC
CASSSRDRGGGYTF
>TRBD1|.|TRBJ1-2|TRBV6-5
TGTGCCAGCAGTTACGGCGGGACAGCGTATGGCTACACCTTC
CASSYGGTAYGYTF
>.|.|TRBJ2-2|TRBV6-5
TGTGCCAGCAGCCTGTACACGGGCACCGGGGAGCTGTTTTTT
CASSLYTGTGELFF
>TRBD1|.|TRBJ1-2|TRBV4-3
TGCGCCAGCAGCCAAGATTACAGGGGGCTGAGCTATGGCTACACCTTC
CASSQDYRGLSYGYTF
>TRBD1|.|TRBJ1-6|TRBV10-3
TGTGCCATCAGTGCCCGGGACAGTGATTCACCCCTCCACTTT
CAISARDSDSPLHF
>.|.|TRBJ1-4|TRBV15
TGTGCCACCAGCAGAGATTTCGGGGGGAATGAAAAACTGTTTTTT
CATSRDFGGNEKLFF
>.|few|TRBJ2-3|TRBV6-2/TRBV6-3
TGTGCCAGCAGTTTAGGGGGAGGGTCAGATACGCAGTATTTT
CASSLGGGSDTQYF
>TRBD2|.|TRBJ2-1|TRBV7-2
TGTGCCAGCAGCTTAGCCGGCGGGGGGGGTATCTATGAGCAGTTCTTC
CASSLAGGGGIYEQFF
>TRBD2|.|TRBJ2-3|TRBV4-2
TGTGCCAGCTCCCCCTTGGACGGGGGGGTGATCACAGATACGCAGTATTTT
CASSPLDGGVITDTQYF
>.|.|TRBJ2-2|TRBV18
TGTGCCAGCTCACCACCGGAACTTTGGCTGGATCGGTGGAGCACCGGGGAGCTGTTTTTT
CASSPPELWLDRWSTGELFF
>.|.|TRBJ1-5|TRBV2
TGTGCCAGCAGTGCGGAGGGCGGGCGCAATCAGCCCCAGCATTTT
CASSAEGGRNQPQHF
>TRBD1|few|TRBJ1-5|TRBV4-2
TGTGCCAGCAGCCAAGGAGGAAGGGGGCTCCCAAATCAGCCCCAGCATTTT
CASSQGGRGLPNQPQHF
>.|.|TRBJ1-3|TRBV7-2
TGTGCCAGCAGCTTAGGGGCAACCACGGGAAACACCATATATTTT
CASSLGATTGNTIYF
>TRBD1|.|TRBJ2-5|TRBV7-2
TGTGCCAGCAGCTTTCGGCAGGGGGTGGAGACCCAGTACTTC
CASSFRQGVETQYF
>.|.|TRBJ2-2|TRBV19
TGTGCCAGTAGCCGCCTACCCCCTTCGGACTTCACTACCGGGGAGCTGTTTTTT
CASSRLPPSDFTTGELFF
>.|.|TRBJ1-5|TRBV18
TGTGCCAGCTCACGAGGTGGCAATCAGCCCCAGCATTTT
CASSRGGNQPQHF
>.|.|TRBJ1-2|TRBV4-1
TGCGCCAGCAGCCAGGTTGGAGCGTTTAACTATGGCTACACCTTC
CASSQVGAFNYGYTF
>TRBD1|.|TRBJ1-1|TRBV5-1
TGCGCCAGCAGCTCCCGGACAGGAGGGTTAACTGAAGCTTTCTTT
CASSSRTGGLTEAFF
>.|.|TRBJ1-2|TRBV9
TGTGCCAGCAGCGCGTTGGGCTCACCCTTCCGCTACACCTTC
CASSALGSPFRYTF
>TRBD1|.|TRBJ1-1|TRBV10-3
TGTGCCATCAGTGAGTCCGGACAGGGGATGACTGAAGCTTTCTTT
CAISESGQGMTEAFF
>.|.|TRBJ1-6|TRBV9
TGTGCCAGCAGCGCGTCCGGGGTTATCTATAATTCACCCCTCCACTTT
CASSASGVIYNSPLHF
>TRBD1|.|TRBJ1-2|TRBV4-1
TGCGCCAGCAGCCAAGATCCGGGACAGGGGAGATATGGCTACACCTTC
CASSQDPGQGRYGYTF
>TRBD1|.|TRBJ2-7|TRBV2
TGTGCCAGCAGCGTCCGGGACAGGGGGCCGCGGGTCCACGAGCAGTACTTC
CASSVRDRGPRVHEQYF
>TRBD1|.|TRBJ1-5|TRBV19
TGTGCCAGTAGACCTGGGCAGGGGGGTCGGGTGAATCAGCCCCAGCATTTT
CASRPGQGGRVNQPQHF
>TRBD2|.|TRBJ2-1|TRBV4-1
TGCGCCAGCAAGAGTAGGGCCGACGGGACTAGCGGGGACAATGAGCAGTTCTTC
CASKSRADGTSGDNEQFF